This T cell receptor (beta chain) was captured in a study of blood T cell repertoires in COVID-19. Background on the study: The study drew acute and convalescent COVID-19 samples from the United States, Italy and Spain. PBMCs, B-cell-depleted T cells, or T cells provided the cDNA or gDNA that made up the material.

CDR3 length: 15 amino acids. CDR1 is SQVTM, CDR2 ANQGSEA, per germline. Trimming removed 6 bases from V and 4 bases from J, with 18 bases in between. In the original processing: The assay estimated nucleated cells by amplifying reference gene primers. Measured with immunoSEQ multiplex PCR; TCRdb has only the in-frame clones, and not every one. V, J and clone size are those of that table, while D and trimming were read from the DNA. The data show a few hundred thousand clones, with approximately 87% seen just once and approximately 7.8% held by the top ten. Specimen: peripheral blood. The chain recombines TRBV29-1 with TRBJ1-4; TRBD1 might be the D (5 bases). This clonotype was sampled from a woman aged 50 to 60 who had recovered from COVID-19. DNA of the CDR3: TGCAGCGTGACCGGGACTGGCCCTCGTAATGAAAAACTGTTTTTT. Its translation is CSVTGTGPRNEKLFF.